The T cell receptor beta chain described here comes from a study of control samples from healthy donors and cancer patients. The CDR3 is made up of 14 amino acids. V was clipped by 5 bases and J by 6 bases; unmatched bases: 8. The germline V gene has CDR1 SGHRS and CDR2 YFSETQ. Clones were read by immunoSEQ multiplex PCR, and TCRdb kept only the in-frame ones, dropping some. Of over 150,000 clones detected, about 94% appear once; the ten largest clones hold approximately 15%. The chain has TRBV5-1 and TRBJ1-2; 9 nucleotides agree with TRBD1. Sequencing was carried out using PBMCs. The TCR sequence derives from a man in his 60s with colorectal cancer. The CDR3 loop reads CASRRTGALDGYTF. CDR3 DNA sequence: TGCGCCAGCAGGCGGACAGGGGCGTTAGATGGCTACACCTTC.